This is a list of T cell receptor beta chains from one sample in a study of T cells in narcolepsy. Clones were read by immunoSEQ multiplex PCR, and TCRdb kept only the in-frame ones, dropping some. The data hold some 13,000 clones, with roughly 91% observed a single time. The sample consisted of CD45RA- memory CD4+ T cells from PBMCs. Receptors were obtained from a human donor with narcolepsy. Both conserved end residues are part of each CDR3. Fields, in order: V gene, J gene, clone size, D gene, CDR3 DNA, CDR3 protein. A D gene is named only where the DNA matches it firmly. Size tells how often a clone was seen (once, few, many) or the class of an expanded clone, and some rows leave it out.

>TRBV19|TRBJ1-1|-|-
TGTGCCAGTAACGTCCCCATGGGGGGAATGACTGAAGCTTTCTTT
CASNVPMGGMTEAFF
>TRBV7-8|TRBJ2-1|-|-
TGTGCCAGCAGAAAACGGAGCAATGAGCAGTTCTTC
CASRKRSNEQFF
>TRBV6-1|TRBJ1-2|-|TRBD1
TGTGCCAGCAGTGATTGGACAGGGAGTTACGGCTACACCTTC
CASSDWTGSYGYTF
>TRBV19|TRBJ1-5|-|-
TGTGCCAGTAGTGTTTCAGGGGGCAATCAGCCCCAGCATTTT
CASSVSGGNQPQHF
>TRBV6-1|TRBJ1-5|few|-
TGTGCCAGCAGTGGGCCTCAGGGGACGTATCAGCCCCAGCATTTT
CASSGPQGTYQPQHF
>TRBV2|TRBJ2-7|once|TRBD1
TGTGCCAGCACTAAGACAGGGATAGGCTACGAGCAGTACTTC
CASTKTGIGYEQYF
>TRBV9|TRBJ1-2|once|-
TGTGCCAGCAGTTCTGACAGTTTTTGGGGCTGGGGCTACACCTTC
CASSSDSFWGWGYTF
>TRBV30|TRBJ2-2|-|-
TGTGCCTGGAGTGTACTACAGAACACCGGGGAGCTGTTTTTT
CAWSVLQNTGELFF
>TRBV7-8|TRBJ1-2|-|TRBD1
TGTGCCAGCAGCTTTTATACAGGGGTAGGCGATGGCTACACCTTC
CASSFYTGVGDGYTF
>TRBV5-5|TRBJ1-2|once|-
TGTGCCAGCAGCCTGGTAGCAGGGGAAGGCTATGGCTACACCTTC
CASSLVAGEGYGYTF
>TRBV5-1|TRBJ2-7|-|TRBD1
TGCGCCAGCAGCTTGGTGGGACAGGGGCACGAGCAGTACTTC
CASSLVGQGHEQYF
>TRBV9|TRBJ2-7|-|-
TGTGCCAGCAGCCCTCTAGGGGCGGGAGATAGGGGGGGATACGAGCAGTACTTC
CASSPLGAGDRGGYEQYF
>TRBV10-3|TRBJ2-7|few|-
TGTGCCATCAGTGTGGGGCAATCCTACGAGCAGTACTTC
CAISVGQSYEQYF
>TRBV9|TRBJ2-3|-|-
TGTGCCAGCAGCGTGGGAGCGGGCACAGATACGCAGTATTTT
CASSVGAGTDTQYF
>TRBV28|TRBJ2-6|-|-
TGTGCCAGCAGTCCCGAATCCTTTCTATCTGGGGCCAACGTCCTGACTTTC
CASSPESFLSGANVLTF
>TRBV19|TRBJ2-7|-|-
TGTGCCAGTAGTATTGGCACATCCTACGAGCAGTACTTC
CASSIGTSYEQYF
>TRBV7-9|TRBJ2-7|-|-
TGTGCCAGCAGCTTTCAGGGGGGCACCGAGCAGTACTTC
CASSFQGGTEQYF
>TRBV5-1|TRBJ2-7|-|-
TGCGCCAGCAGCCCCTCGACCGGGTCTGCCTACGAGCAGTACTTC
CASSPSTGSAYEQYF
>TRBV28|TRBJ1-1|-|TRBD1
TGTGCCAGCAGCAAAACAGGGGTTGGCACTGAAGCTTTCTTT
CASSKTGVGTEAFF
>TRBV6-1|TRBJ2-7|-|-
TGTGCCAGCAGTTTAAATACCGGGACTCTCTCCTGGCTGTACTTC
CASSLNTGTLSWLYF
>TRBV19|TRBJ2-5|-|-
TGTGCCAGTAGTATTGGAGACGGGGAGACCCAGTACTTC
CASSIGDGETQYF
>TRBV25-1|TRBJ2-5|-|TRBD2
TGTGCCAGCAGGGGACTAGCGGGAGGGCCCGAGACCCAGTACTTC
CASRGLAGGPETQYF